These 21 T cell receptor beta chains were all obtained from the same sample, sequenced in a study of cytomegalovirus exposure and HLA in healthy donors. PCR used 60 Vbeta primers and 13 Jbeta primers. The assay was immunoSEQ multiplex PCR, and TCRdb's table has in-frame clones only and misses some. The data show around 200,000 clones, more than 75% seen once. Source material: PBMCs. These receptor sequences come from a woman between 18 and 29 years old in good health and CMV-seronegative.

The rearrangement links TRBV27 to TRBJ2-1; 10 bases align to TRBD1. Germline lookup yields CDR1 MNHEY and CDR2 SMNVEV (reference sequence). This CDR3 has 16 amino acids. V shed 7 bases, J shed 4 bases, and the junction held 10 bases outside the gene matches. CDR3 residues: CASNPGTGEAYNEQFF. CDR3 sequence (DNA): TGTGCCAGCAACCCGGGGACAGGGGAAGCGTACAATGAGCAGTTCTTC.

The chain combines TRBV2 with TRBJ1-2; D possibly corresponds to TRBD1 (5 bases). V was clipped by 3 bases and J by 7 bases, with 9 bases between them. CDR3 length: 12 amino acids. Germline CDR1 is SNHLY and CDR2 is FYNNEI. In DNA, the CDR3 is TGTGCCAGCAGTGACAGGGAGGTTGGCTACACCTTC. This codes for CASSDREVGYTF.

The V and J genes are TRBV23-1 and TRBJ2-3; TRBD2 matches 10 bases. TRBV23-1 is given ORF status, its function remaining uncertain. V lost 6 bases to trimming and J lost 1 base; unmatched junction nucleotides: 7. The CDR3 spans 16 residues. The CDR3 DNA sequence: TGCGCCAGCAGCCCAGGACTAGCGGAGGGCACAGATACGCAGTATTTT. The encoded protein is CASSPGLAEGTDTQYF.

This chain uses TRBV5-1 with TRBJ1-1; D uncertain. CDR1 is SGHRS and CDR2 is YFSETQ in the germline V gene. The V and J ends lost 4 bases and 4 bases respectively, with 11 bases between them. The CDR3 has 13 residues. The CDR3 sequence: CASSPMEGTEAFF. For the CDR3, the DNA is TGCGCCAGCAGCCCAATGGAGGGCACTGAAGCTTTCTTT.

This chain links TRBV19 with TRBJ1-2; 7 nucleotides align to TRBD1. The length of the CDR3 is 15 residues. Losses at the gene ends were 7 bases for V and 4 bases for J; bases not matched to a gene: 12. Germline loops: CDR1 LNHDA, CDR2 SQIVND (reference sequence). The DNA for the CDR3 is TGTGCCAGTATTGGAGACAGGGCCTACATCTATGGCTACACCTTC. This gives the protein CASIGDRAYIYGYTF.

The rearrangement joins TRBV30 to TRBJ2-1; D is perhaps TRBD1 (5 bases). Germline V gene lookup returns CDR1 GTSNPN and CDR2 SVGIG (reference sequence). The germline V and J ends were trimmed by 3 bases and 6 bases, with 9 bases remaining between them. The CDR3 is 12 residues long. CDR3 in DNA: TGTGCCTGGAGGCCTAGGGGCAATGAGCAGTTCTTC. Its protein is CAWRPRGNEQFF.

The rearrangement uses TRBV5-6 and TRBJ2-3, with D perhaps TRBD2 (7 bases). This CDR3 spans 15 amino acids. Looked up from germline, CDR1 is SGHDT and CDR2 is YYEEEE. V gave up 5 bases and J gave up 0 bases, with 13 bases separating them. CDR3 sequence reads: CASRQEGGSTDTQYF. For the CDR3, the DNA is TGTGCCAGCAGACAAGAGGGGGGGAGCACAGATACGCAGTATTTT.

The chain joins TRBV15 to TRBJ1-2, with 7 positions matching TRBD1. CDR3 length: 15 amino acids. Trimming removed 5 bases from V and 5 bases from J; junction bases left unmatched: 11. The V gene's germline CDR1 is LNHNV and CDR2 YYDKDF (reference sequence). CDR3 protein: CATSWERQGGYGYTF. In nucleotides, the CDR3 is TGTGCCACCAGCTGGGAGCGACAGGGAGGTTATGGCTACACCTTC.

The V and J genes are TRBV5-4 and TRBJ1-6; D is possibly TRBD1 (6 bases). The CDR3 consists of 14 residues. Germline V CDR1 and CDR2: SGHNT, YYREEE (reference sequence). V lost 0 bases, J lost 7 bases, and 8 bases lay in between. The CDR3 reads CASSLEQGNSPLHF. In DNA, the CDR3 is TGTGCCAGCAGCTTGGAACAGGGAAATTCACCCCTCCACTTT. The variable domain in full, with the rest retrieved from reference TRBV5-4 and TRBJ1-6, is ETGVTQSPTHLIKTRGQQVTLRCSSQSGHNTVSWYQQALGQGPQFIFQYYREEENGRGNFPPRFSGLQFPNYSSELNVNALELDDSALYLCASSLEQGNSPLHFGNGTRLTVT.

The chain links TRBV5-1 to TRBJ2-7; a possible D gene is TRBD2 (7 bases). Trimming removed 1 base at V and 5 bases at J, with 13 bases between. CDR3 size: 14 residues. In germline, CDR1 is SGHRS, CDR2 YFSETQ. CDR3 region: CASSLKAGADEQYF. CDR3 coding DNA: TGCGCCAGCAGCTTGAAGGCGGGGGCGGACGAGCAGTACTTC.

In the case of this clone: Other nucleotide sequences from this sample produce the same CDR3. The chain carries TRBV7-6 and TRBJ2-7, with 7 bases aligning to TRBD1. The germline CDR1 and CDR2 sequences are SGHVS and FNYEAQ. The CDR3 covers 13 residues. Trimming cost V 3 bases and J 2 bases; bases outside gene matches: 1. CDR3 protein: CASSLGTAYEQYF. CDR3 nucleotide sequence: TGTGCCAGCAGCTTGGGGACAGCCTACGAGCAGTACTTC. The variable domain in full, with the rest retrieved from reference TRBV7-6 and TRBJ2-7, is GAGVSQSPRYKVTKRGQDVALRCDPISGHVSLYWYRQALGQGPEFLTYFNYEAQQDKSGLPNDRFSAERPEGSISTLTIQRTEQRDSAMYRCASSLGTAYEQYFGPGTRLTVT.

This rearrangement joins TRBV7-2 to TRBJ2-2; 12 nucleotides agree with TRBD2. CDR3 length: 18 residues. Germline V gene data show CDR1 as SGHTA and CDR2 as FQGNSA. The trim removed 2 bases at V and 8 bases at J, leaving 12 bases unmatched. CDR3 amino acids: CASSLIRLAGAGGGELFF. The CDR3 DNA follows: TGTGCCAGCAGCTTAATAAGACTAGCGGGGGCTGGAGGAGGGGAGCTGTTTTTT.

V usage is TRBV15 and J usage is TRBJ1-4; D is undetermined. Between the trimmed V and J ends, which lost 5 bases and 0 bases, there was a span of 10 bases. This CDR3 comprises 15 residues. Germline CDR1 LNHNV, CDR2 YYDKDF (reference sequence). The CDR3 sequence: CATSSPPTTNEKLFF. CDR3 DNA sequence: TGTGCCACCAGCTCACCACCTACAACTAATGAAAAACTGTTTTTT. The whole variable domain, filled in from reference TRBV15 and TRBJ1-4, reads DAMVIQNPRYQVTQFGKPVTLSCSQTLNHNVMYWYQQKSSQAPKLLFHYYDKDFNNEADTPDNFQSRRPNTSFCFLDIRSPGLGDTAMYLCATSSPPTTNEKLFFGSGTQLSVL.

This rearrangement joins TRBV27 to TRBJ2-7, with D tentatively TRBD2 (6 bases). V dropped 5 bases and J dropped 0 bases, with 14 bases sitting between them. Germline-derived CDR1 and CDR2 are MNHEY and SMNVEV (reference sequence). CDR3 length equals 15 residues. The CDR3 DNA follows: TGTGCCAGCAGTATAGCGGCCCAATTCTCCTACGAGCAGTACTTC. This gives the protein CASSIAAQFSYEQYF.

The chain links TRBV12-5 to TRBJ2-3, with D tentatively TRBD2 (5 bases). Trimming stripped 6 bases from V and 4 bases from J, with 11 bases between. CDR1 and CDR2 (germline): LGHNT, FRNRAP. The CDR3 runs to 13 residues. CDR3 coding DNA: TGTGCTAGTGGCCTCGGGGTTCCAGATACGCAGTATTTT. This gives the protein CASGLGVPDTQYF.

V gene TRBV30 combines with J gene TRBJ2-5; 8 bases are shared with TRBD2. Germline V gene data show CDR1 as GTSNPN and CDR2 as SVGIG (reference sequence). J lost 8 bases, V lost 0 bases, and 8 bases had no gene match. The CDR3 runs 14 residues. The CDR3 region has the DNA TGTGCCTGGAGTGTGACGGGGGGGCGGGTTACCCAGTACTTC. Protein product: CAWSVTGGRVTQYF. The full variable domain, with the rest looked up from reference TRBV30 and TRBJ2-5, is SQTIHQWPATLVQPVGSPLSLECTVEGTSNPNLYWYRQAAGRGLQLLFYSVGIGQISSEVPQNLSASRPQDRQFILSSKKLLLSDSGFYLCAWSVTGGRVTQYFGPGTRLLVL.

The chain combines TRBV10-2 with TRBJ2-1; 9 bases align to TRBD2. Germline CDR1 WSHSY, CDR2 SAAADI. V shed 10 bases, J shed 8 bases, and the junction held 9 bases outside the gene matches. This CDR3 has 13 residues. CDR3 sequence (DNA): TGCGCCACCAATAGCGGGGGCCGGGATGAGCAGTTCTTC. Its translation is CATNSGGRDEQFF.

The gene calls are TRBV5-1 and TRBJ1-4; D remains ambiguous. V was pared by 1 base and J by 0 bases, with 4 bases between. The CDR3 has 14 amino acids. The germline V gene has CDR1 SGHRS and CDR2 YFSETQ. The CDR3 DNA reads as TGCGCCAGCAGCTTGCTATCAACTAATGAAAAACTGTTTTTT. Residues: CASSLLSTNEKLFF.

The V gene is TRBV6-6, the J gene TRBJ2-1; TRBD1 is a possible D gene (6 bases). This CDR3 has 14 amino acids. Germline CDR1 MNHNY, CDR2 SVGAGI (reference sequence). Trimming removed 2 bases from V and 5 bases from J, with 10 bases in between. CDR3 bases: TGTGCCAGCAGTTACCGGGACAAGAACAATGAGCAGTTCTTC. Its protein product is CASSYRDKNNEQFF.

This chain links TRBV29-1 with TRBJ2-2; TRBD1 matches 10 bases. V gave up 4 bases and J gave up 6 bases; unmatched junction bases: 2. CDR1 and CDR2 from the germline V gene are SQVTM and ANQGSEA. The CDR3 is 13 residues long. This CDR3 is CSVGGQGSGELFF. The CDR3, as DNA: TGCAGCGTTGGGGGACAGGGGTCCGGGGAGCTGTTTTTT.

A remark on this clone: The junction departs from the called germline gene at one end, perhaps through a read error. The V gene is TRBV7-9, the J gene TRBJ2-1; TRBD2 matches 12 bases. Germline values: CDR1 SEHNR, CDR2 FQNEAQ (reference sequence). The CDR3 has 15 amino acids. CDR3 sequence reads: CSSRSPLAGGYEQFF. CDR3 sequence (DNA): TGTTCCAGCAGATCACCACTAGCGGGGGGCTATGAGCAGTTCTTC.